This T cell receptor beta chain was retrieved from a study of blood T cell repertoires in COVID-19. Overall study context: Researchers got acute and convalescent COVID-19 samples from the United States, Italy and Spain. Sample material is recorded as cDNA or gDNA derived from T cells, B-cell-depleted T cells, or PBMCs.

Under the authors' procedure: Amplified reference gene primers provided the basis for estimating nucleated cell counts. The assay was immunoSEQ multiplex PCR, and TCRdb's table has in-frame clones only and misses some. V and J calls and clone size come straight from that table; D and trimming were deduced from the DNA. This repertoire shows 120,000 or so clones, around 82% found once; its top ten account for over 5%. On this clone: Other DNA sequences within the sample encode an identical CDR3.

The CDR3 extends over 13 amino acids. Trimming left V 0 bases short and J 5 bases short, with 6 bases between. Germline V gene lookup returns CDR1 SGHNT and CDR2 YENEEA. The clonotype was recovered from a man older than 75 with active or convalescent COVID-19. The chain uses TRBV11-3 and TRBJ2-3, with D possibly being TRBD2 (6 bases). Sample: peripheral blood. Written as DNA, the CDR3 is TGTGCCAGCAGCTTAGAGGGGGGAGATACGCAGTATTTT. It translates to CASSLEGGDTQYF.